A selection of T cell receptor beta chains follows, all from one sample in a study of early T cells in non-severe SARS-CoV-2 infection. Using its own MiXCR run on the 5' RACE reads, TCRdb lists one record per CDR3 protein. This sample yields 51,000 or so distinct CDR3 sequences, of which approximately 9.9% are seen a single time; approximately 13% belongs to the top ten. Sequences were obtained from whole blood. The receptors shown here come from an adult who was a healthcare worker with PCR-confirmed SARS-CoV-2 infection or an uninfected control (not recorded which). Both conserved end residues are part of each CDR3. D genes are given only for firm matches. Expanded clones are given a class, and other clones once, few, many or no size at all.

TGTGCCAGCGGTGAAACCGGGAATAAAGCTTTCTTT CASGETGNKAFF TRBJ1-1 - many TRBV6-1
TGTGCCAGCAGCCGGGACAGGGAAGCCGAGCAGTACTTC CASSRDREAEQYF TRBJ2-7 TRBD1 few TRBV7-2
TGTGCCAGCAGCAACCGCGGTCCTGCCTACGGCTACACCTTC CASSNRGPAYGYTF TRBJ1-2 - many TRBV7-2
TGTGCCAGCATTCCGGGCTCCCTACAAGAGACCCAGTACTTC CASIPGSLQETQYF TRBJ2-5 - many TRBV21-1
TGTGCCAGCAGCTTGGAGCCGGGACAGATTCCCGAGCAGTACTTC CASSLEPGQIPEQYF TRBJ2-7 TRBD1 many TRBV13
TGTGCCAGCAGCGAGCAGAGAAGCTCTGGAAACACCATATATTTT CASSEQRSSGNTIYF TRBJ1-3 - - TRBV7-8
TGTGCCAGCAGTCCGCTAGCGGGAGGGCCGCTCGAGCAGTACTTC CASSPLAGGPLEQYF TRBJ2-7 TRBD2 many TRBV6-6
TGCGCCAGCACCAACGGCAGGGGGCTATTATCTGATGGCTACACCTTC CASTNGRGLLSDGYTF TRBJ1-2 TRBD1 - TRBV5-1
TGTGCCATCAGGGACAGCAAGAACACTGAAGCTTTCTTT CAIRDSKNTEAFF TRBJ1-1 - many TRBV10-3
TGTGCCAGCAGTCGACAGGGACTGGACACTGAAGCTTTCTTT CASSRQGLDTEAFF TRBJ1-1 TRBD1 few TRBV27
TGCAGTGCTAGGGGGGCAGATCGTTATGGCTACACCTTC CSARGADRYGYTF TRBJ1-2 - few TRBV20-1
TGTGCCAGCAGCCCCCACGTCGGACTAGCGGGAGAGGGGGAGCAGTTCTTC CASSPHVGLAGEGEQFF TRBJ2-1 TRBD2 few TRBV28
TGTGCCAGCAGTTCTAGCGGGGAGCAGGATACGCAGTATTTT CASSSSGEQDTQYF TRBJ2-3 TRBD2 many TRBV6-5
TGTGCCAGCAGCTGGAGGCGGGGGAGCAATCAGCCCCAGCATTTT CASSWRRGSNQPQHF TRBJ1-5 - - TRBV7-8
TGTGCCAGCAAACGGGAAAGCAAAAACATTCAGTACTTC CASKRESKNIQYF TRBJ2-4 - many TRBV6-6
TGTGCCAGCAGCCCGGACGGACGCTATGGCTACACCTTC CASSPDGRYGYTF TRBJ1-2 - - TRBV7-2
TGCGCCAGCAGCCCACAAGCGAACACCGGGGAGCTGTTTTTT CASSPQANTGELFF TRBJ2-2 - few TRBV5-1
TGTGCCAGCAGTTACTCGCGGGGTACCTACGAGCAGTACTTC CASSYSRGTYEQYF TRBJ2-7 - few TRBV6-2/TRBV6-3
TGTGCCAGCAGCTTAGATCGGGGCTCGGACACTGAAGCTTTCTTT CASSLDRGSDTEAFF TRBJ1-1 - few TRBV7-2
TGCGCCAGCAGCCAAGTCCCAGGGGGCTCATTGTCACCCCTCCACTTT CASSQVPGGSLSPLHF TRBJ1-6 TRBD1 many TRBV4-3
TGTGCCAGCAGTTTAGCCGGGGGGCGGAACACCGGGGAGCTGTTTTTT CASSLAGGRNTGELFF TRBJ2-2 - many TRBV12-3/TRBV12-4
TGCGCCAGCAGCCAAGTGACAGGGAACAATTCACCCCTCCACTTT CASSQVTGNNSPLHF TRBJ1-6 TRBD1 many TRBV4-1
TGTGCCAGTAGCCGGGACCTTCCAGGGGAGCTGTTTTTT CASSRDLPGELFF TRBJ2-2 - - TRBV19
TGTGCCAGCAGCTTTGGGGTCCGGCGCCACCAAGAGACCCAGTACTTC CASSFGVRRHQETQYF TRBJ2-5 - many TRBV11-2
TGTGCCAGCAGTCCCCGCACCCGGGACAGGGGGCGGGCCGGGGAGCTGTTTTTT CASSPRTRDRGRAGELFF TRBJ2-2 TRBD1 - TRBV12-3/TRBV12-4
TGTGCCAGCAGCTTACCAGCGACGTCCACAGATACGCAGTATTTT CASSLPATSTDTQYF TRBJ2-3 - - TRBV7-6
TGTGCCAGCACCCCCCGACAGGGGAGAGGGACTGAAGCTTTCTTT CASTPRQGRGTEAFF TRBJ1-1 TRBD1 many TRBV2
TGTGCCAGCAAACGGATCCCCTGGACAGGGGATGAGGTTGGTGAGCAGTTCTTC CASKRIPWTGDEVGEQFF TRBJ2-1 TRBD1 - TRBV6-2/TRBV6-3
TGCGCCAGCAGCTTGGATACTGGGGCCAACGTCCTGACTTTC CASSLDTGANVLTF TRBJ2-6 - - TRBV5-1
TGTGCCTGGAGTGTACCCGACAAGAACACCGGGGAGCTGTTTTTT CAWSVPDKNTGELFF TRBJ2-2 - many TRBV30
TGTGCCACCTCGATTCCGGGAGGCCAACCCTACGAGCAGTACTTC CATSIPGGQPYEQYF TRBJ2-7 TRBD2 - TRBV10-3
TGTGCCACTGGGGACAGGGGGGTCACCTACAATGAGCAGTTCTTC CATGDRGVTYNEQFF TRBJ2-1 - many TRBV21-1
TGTGCCAGTCGGGACACCCATCAGCCCCAGCATTTT CASRDTHQPQHF TRBJ1-5 - many TRBV19
TGTGCCAGCAGTTTAGCGGGTTTCAATCAGCCCCAGCATTTT CASSLAGFNQPQHF TRBJ1-5 - many TRBV27
TGCAGTGCTAGTCTCAGGGAAAGGGGTACAGATACGCAGTATTTT CSASLRERGTDTQYF TRBJ2-3 - - TRBV20-1
TGTGCCACACAATACCGATCGGCGGGAGTGGCTGAGCAGTTCTTC CATQYRSAGVAEQFF TRBJ2-1 TRBD2 - TRBV6-6
TGTGCCAGCAGCTTGTCTACGGGGCTGAACACTGAAGCTTTCTTT CASSLSTGLNTEAFF TRBJ1-1 - - TRBV5-4
TGTGCCAGCAGCCCCGGACGGACTGAAGCTTTCTTT CASSPGRTEAFF TRBJ1-1 - few TRBV5-6
TGTGCCAGCAGCCAAGATATGGGCTCAATGAACACTGAAGCTTTCTTT CASSQDMGSMNTEAFF TRBJ1-1 - - TRBV14
TGTGCCAGCAGCCAAGGCCTTGAGGAGGCCGATGAGCAGTTCTTC CASSQGLEEADEQFF TRBJ2-1 - many TRBV4-2
TGCAGTGCTTGGACAGGGGGATCGACTGTATACAATGAGCAGTTCTTC CSAWTGGSTVYNEQFF TRBJ2-1 TRBD1 few TRBV20-1
TGTGCCAGCAGCTTACCTCACAATACCTACAATGAGCAGTTCTTC CASSLPHNTYNEQFF TRBJ2-1 - - TRBV11-1
TGCAGCGTTGAGTGCCCGAGCTCCTACAATGAGCAGTTCTTC CSVECPSSYNEQFF TRBJ2-1 - - TRBV29-1
TGTGCCAGCAGCTTAGAGAAGACAGCCTTTAACACTGAAGCTTTCTTT CASSLEKTAFNTEAFF TRBJ1-1 - many TRBV7-6
TGTGCCAGCAGTTCCTACGGGACAGGGGATTCACCCCTCCACTTT CASSSYGTGDSPLHF TRBJ1-6 TRBD1 few TRBV12-3/TRBV12-4
TGTGCCAGCAGCTTAGTGGGGGGATATTCACCCCTCCACTTT CASSLVGGYSPLHF TRBJ1-6 - - TRBV11-2
TGTGCCAGCACCCCAGACCCGGATACGCAGTATTTT CASTPDPDTQYF TRBJ2-3 - many TRBV11-2
TGTGCCAGCAGTCCCTCAAGTCACAATAATTCACCCCTCCACTTT CASSPSSHNNSPLHF TRBJ1-6 - many TRBV28
TGCGCCAGCAGCCGAAGCCCCGGGACTAGCGGGAGGGCATACGAGCAGTACTTC CASSRSPGTSGRAYEQYF TRBJ2-7 TRBD2 - TRBV4-1
TGCAGTGCTCCTCAATCGACAAAGGGAGGGAAGACCCAGTACTTC CSAPQSTKGGKTQYF TRBJ2-5 TRBD2 many TRBV20-1
TGTGCCAGCAGCTTAGCGCTAGACGATGAGCAGTTCTTC CASSLALDDEQFF TRBJ2-1 - few TRBV7-9
TGCAGCGCCTCAGGGTCTCTCTATGGCTACACCTTC CSASGSLYGYTF TRBJ1-2 - many TRBV29-1
TGTGCCAGCAGCTTATCGACAGGTGGGGAGCAGTTCTTC CASSLSTGGEQFF TRBJ2-1 - - TRBV7-6
TGTGCCACCAGTGATTCGTGGGATTCCTACAATGAGCAGTTCTTC CATSDSWDSYNEQFF TRBJ2-1 - few TRBV24-1